Each of the 24 T cell receptor beta chains below was sequenced from the same sample in a study of CD8+ T cells in alopecia areata. Regarding treatment: oral pan-JAK inhibitor, 5-10 mg twice daily. Following extraction, RNA underwent reverse transcription to cDNA, which served as the sequencing template. The data were produced by immunoSEQ multiplex PCR, yet TCRdb's version contains in-frame clones alone and is incomplete. The sample carries roughly 190,000 clones, roughly three fifths recorded once. This sample comprised CD4+ T cells sorted from blood, obtained at week 4, from a patient treated with tofacitinib. These receptors were obtained from a human donor with alopecia areata.

The J gene is TRBJ1-2, the V gene TRBV4-3, with 7 positions matching TRBD1. V gave up 2 bases and J gave up 4 bases; unmatched junction bases: 7. Per the germline V gene, CDR1 is LGHNA and CDR2 is YSLEER. CDR3 length: 15 amino acids. CDR3 in DNA: TGCGCCAGCAGCCAAAACAGGGGAGGATCCTATGGCTACACCTTC. This encodes CASSQNRGGSYGYTF.

The chain carries TRBV11-2 and TRBJ2-7, with a weak D call TRBD1 (5 bases). CDR1 and CDR2 from the germline V gene are SGHAT and FQNNGV. The V gene lost 5 bases and the J gene lost 2 bases, with 13 bases spanning the gap. CDR3 length: 14 residues. The CDR3 DNA reads TGTGCCAGCAGCCGGAACAGGTTGGCCTACGAGCAGTACTTC. This codes for CASSRNRLAYEQYF.

V is TRBV30 and J is TRBJ1-2; TRBD1 matches at 10 bases. There are 14 residues in the CDR3. Per germline, CDR1 GTSNPN and CDR2 SVGIG (reference sequence). The V segment lost 2 bases and the J segment 3 bases; nucleotides outside the gene matches: 3. In nucleotides, the CDR3 is TGTGCCTGGAGTATGGACAGGGGGGACTATGGCTACACCTTC. This codes for CAWSMDRGDYGYTF.

On this clone itself: One junction end does not reproduce the germline sequence, and a read error may be involved. The chain joins TRBV30 to TRBJ2-4; tentative D call: TRBD1 (6 bases). CDR3 length: 12 amino acids. CDR1 and CDR2 (germline): GTSNPN, SVGIG (reference sequence). The CDR3 loop is CAWSVTPGQSKF. As DNA, the CDR3 is TGTGCCTGGAGTGTAACTCCGGGACAATCAAAGTTC.

This chain joins TRBV9 and TRBJ2-4, with 7 bases identical to TRBD1. V trimming: 4 bases; J trimming: 5 bases; junction bases outside the gene matches: 6. Germline loops: CDR1 SGDLS, CDR2 YYNGEE. There are 14 residues in the CDR3. In DNA, the CDR3 is TGTGCCAGCAGCCAACAGGGGATCGAAAACATTCAGTACTTC. Translation gives CASSQQGIENIQYF.

CDR3 nucleotide sequence: TGTGCCAGCAGCTTGGACTCTGGAAACACCATATATTTT. It is translated as CASSLDSGNTIYF. The chain combines TRBV7-9 with TRBJ1-3, with D unresolved. Germline assignment: CDR1 SEHNR and CDR2 FQNEAQ (reference sequence). V dropped 3 bases and J dropped 0 bases, with 3 bases sitting between them. This CDR3 is built from 13 residues.

This rearrangement joins TRBV4-3 to TRBJ1-2, with no clear D. The CDR3 contains 12 residues. Germline CDR1 LGHNA, CDR2 YSLEER. Trimming took 3 bases from V and 4 from J, leaving 6 bases between them. CDR3 sequence reads: CASSQAPYGYTF. DNA for the CDR3: TGCGCCAGCAGCCAGGCTCCCTATGGCTACACCTTC.

The chain carries TRBV5-1 and TRBJ2-3; D remains unclear. CDR1 SGHRS and CDR2 YFSETQ come from the germline V gene. The V end lost 7 bases, the J end lost 3 bases, and 9 bases lay between the germline ends. This CDR3 region has 12 residues. The CDR3 here is CASRRVTDTQYF. CDR3 bases: TGCGCCAGCCGAAGAGTAACAGATACGCAGTATTTT.

This clone came up a few times. This sequence joins TRBV10-3 and TRBJ2-5; possibly TRBD1 for D (7 bases). Germline CDR1 ENHRY, CDR2 SYGVKD. The CDR3 is 12 amino acids. V lost 10 bases and J 7 bases, leaving 16 bases between the germline ends. The CDR3 nucleotides are TGTGCCACCGAGGGGGCGCGGGGGACCCAGTACTTC. The encoded protein is CATEGARGTQYF.

This clone has more than one count but fewer than ten. This chain joins TRBV29-1 and TRBJ2-5; 7 bases agree with TRBD1. With 7 bases clipped from V and 0 bases from J, the junction kept 2 bases outside the gene matches. The CDR3 is 12 residues long. The germline CDR1 and CDR2 sequences are SQVTM and ANQGSEA. The CDR3 coding sequence is TGCAGCGCGGACAGGAACCAAGAGACCCAGTACTTC. This sequence encodes CSADRNQETQYF.

The rearrangement links TRBV6-5 to TRBJ2-3; 8 bases match TRBD2. With V trimmed by 6 bases and J by 1 base, 6 bases remained unmatched. CDR3 length equals 15 residues. Germline CDR1 reads MNHEY; CDR2 reads SVGAGI. CDR3 bases: TGTGCCAGCAGATATAGAGCGGGAGGCACAGATACGCAGTATTTT. Protein sequence: CASRYRAGGTDTQYF.

This clone was detected only once. The chain is built from TRBV7-2 and TRBJ1-6; no definite D call. This CDR3 has 17 residues. Germline CDR1 and CDR2: SGHTA and FQGNSA. Trimming shortened V by 1 base and J by 10 bases, and 20 bases separated the two germline ends. The CDR3 spells CASSLVVQTNRRSPLHF. CDR3 nucleotides: TGTGCCAGCAGCTTAGTGGTGCAGACAAACCGGAGGTCACCCCTCCACTTT.

The chain employs TRBV5-1 and TRBJ2-1; 8 bases are shared with TRBD2. The CDR3 covers 16 residues. Losses at the gene ends were 4 bases for V and 4 bases for J; bases not matched to a gene: 10. Per germline, CDR1 SGHRS and CDR2 YFSETQ. The CDR3 region is CASSPTGGAVYNEQFF. CDR3 nucleotide sequence: TGCGCCAGCAGCCCAACCGGGGGGGCCGTTTACAATGAGCAGTTCTTC.

This clone was seen ten or more times. The chain links TRBV28 to TRBJ2-7; tentative D call: TRBD2 (5 bases). V was clipped by 6 bases and J by 2 bases, with 17 bases between them. This CDR3 comprises 15 residues. Germline V gives CDR1 MDHEN, CDR2 SYDVKM. CDR3 region: CASRPPTPGAYEQYF. The CDR3 DNA is TGTGCCAGCAGGCCACCCACCCCCGGGGCCTACGAGCAGTACTTC.

The chain uses TRBV30 and TRBJ1-1; a weak D match, TRBD1 (5 bases). This CDR3 region has 11 residues. Germline CDR1 is GTSNPN and CDR2 is SVGIG (reference sequence). Between the trimmed V and J ends, which lost 1 base and 11 bases, there was a span of 11 bases. This CDR3 is CAWSGTGVAFF. In nucleotides, the CDR3 is TGTGCCTGGAGTGGAACGGGGGTCGCTTTCTTT.

The CDR3 reads CAWVVGRAFF. The CDR3 nucleotides read TGTGCCTGGGTGGTCGGGCGAGCTTTCTTT. This sequence joins TRBV30 and TRBJ1-1; D call uncertain. Germline CDR1 reads GTSNPN; CDR2 reads SVGIG (reference sequence). The CDR3 is 10 residues long. The ends were cut back, 5 bases at V and 10 bases at J, with 11 bases in the middle.

The J gene is TRBJ2-1, the V gene TRBV2; 9 bases are shared with TRBD2. The germline gives CDR1 SNHLY, CDR2 FYNNEI. The V gene end was trimmed by 6 bases and the J gene end by 4 bases; junction bases not matched to a gene: 7. The CDR3 loop spans 15 amino acids. CDR3 DNA: TGTGCCAGCAGGAAAGCGGGAGGAACATACAATGAGCAGTTCTTC. Protein product: CASRKAGGTYNEQFF.

The chain links TRBV4-2 to TRBJ2-1, with 7 bases fitting TRBD2. The CDR3 covers 14 residues. CDR1 is LGHNA, CDR2 YNFKEQ, per germline. V lost 4 bases, J lost 4 bases, and 4 bases stayed unmatched. The CDR3 region has the DNA TGTGCCAGCAGCCGCCTGCGGGAGTACAATGAGCAGTTCTTC. Protein product: CASSRLREYNEQFF.

V usage is TRBV20-1 and J usage is TRBJ2-7; D gene uncertain. The germline V gene has CDR1 DFQATT and CDR2 SNEGSKA (reference sequence). With 0 bases removed from V and 2 bases from J, the gap between germline ends came to 2 bases. The length of the CDR3 is 11 residues. The CDR3 spells CSAREPYEQYF. The CDR3, as DNA: TGCAGTGCTAGAGAACCCTACGAGCAGTACTTC.

The chain couples TRBV25-1 to TRBJ2-5; 10 nucleotides line up with TRBD2. Germline-derived CDR1 and CDR2 are MGHDK and SYGVNS. The J segment lost 5 bases and the V segment lost 8 bases, leaving 11 bases of the junction unmatched. The CDR3 spans 15 residues. CDR3 protein: CASRRAGGPRETQYF. The CDR3 region has the DNA TGTGCCAGCCGCCGAGCGGGAGGGCCGCGGGAGACCCAGTACTTC.

The J gene is TRBJ2-3, the V gene TRBV29-1; 7 positions agree with TRBD1. This CDR3 has 11 residues. The ends lost 8 bases at V and 4 bases at J; junction bases unmatched: 3. Per the germline V gene, CDR1 is SQVTM and CDR2 is ANQGSEA. The DNA for the CDR3 is TGCAGCTCCACAGGGGCAGATACGCAGTATTTT. This sequence encodes CSSTGADTQYF.

V gene TRBV5-1 combines with J gene TRBJ2-2, with 10 bases identical to TRBD1. The CDR3 is 16 residues long. The germline CDR1 and CDR2 sequences are SGHRS and YFSETQ. J gave up 6 bases and V 5 bases, and 10 bases lay outside the gene matches. CDR3 protein: CASSYRQGASSGELFF. In nucleotides, the CDR3 is TGCGCCAGCAGTTACAGACAGGGGGCGTCTTCCGGGGAGCTGTTTTTT. Looking up the rest from reference TRBV5-1 and TRBJ2-2 gives the full variable domain: KAGVTQTPRYLIKTRGQQVTLSCSPISGHRSVSWYQQTPGQGLQFLFEYFSETQRNKGNFPGRFSGRQFSNSRSEMNVSTLELGDSALYLCASSYRQGASSGELFFGEGSRLTVL.

The table lists this clone with a few counts. The chain links TRBV29-1 to TRBJ1-1, with D unresolved. Between the trimmed V and J ends, which lost 0 bases and 8 bases, there was a span of 7 bases. The CDR3 runs to 11 residues. Germline V gene sequence: CDR1 SQVTM, CDR2 ANQGSEA. CDR3 DNA: TGCAGCGTTGAAGAGGGAAGGGAAGCTTTCTTT. This codes for CSVEEGREAFF.

This chain links TRBV2 with TRBJ2-6; D ambiguous. CDR3 length: 15 amino acids. Germline V CDR1 and CDR2: SNHLY, FYNNEI. V lost 3 bases and J lost 5, with 11 bases in between. This CDR3 reads CASSDTRGRANVLTF. CDR3 coding DNA: TGTGCCAGCAGTGACACAAGAGGACGGGCCAACGTCCTGACTTTC.